The 31 T cell receptor beta chains presented below share a single source sample, sequenced in a study of T cell responses to AZD1222 COVID-19 vaccine. The method was immunoSEQ multiplex PCR; TCRdb's version includes in-frame clones alone and lacks a portion of them. The sample lists about 130,000 clones; 90% were seen once. Material: peripheral blood, obtained on day 0 of AZD1222 vaccination. The receptors come from an adult in good health.

This clone appeared once. The junction differs from germline at one of its ends, possibly a read error. The rearrangement joins TRBV7-7 to TRBJ2-7; maybe TRBD1 (6 bases). Germline CDR1 reads SSHAT; CDR2 reads FNYEAQ (reference sequence). The CDR3 totals 14 residues. The CDR3 spells CASSLGGWASEQYF. The CDR3 bases are TGTGCTAGCAGCTTAGGGGGTTGGGCGAGCGAGCAGTACTTC.

The chain couples TRBV7-2 to TRBJ2-6, with a weak D call TRBD1 (6 bases). V was pared by 6 bases and J by 2 bases, with 14 bases between. The CDR3 is 16 residues long. Germline V gene lookup returns CDR1 SGHTA and CDR2 FQGNSA. The CDR3 nucleotides are TGTGCCAGCAGTACGGGGACATACCCTGGGGCCAACGTCCTGACTTTC. Translation gives CASSTGTYPGANVLTF.

Only one count was recorded for this clone. The chain links TRBV19 to TRBJ1-2; the D is unclear. The V end was cut by 3 bases, the J end by 3 bases, with 11 bases between. From germline, CDR1 is LNHDA and CDR2 SQIVND (reference sequence). The CDR3 runs to 14 residues. CDR3 sequence (DNA): TGTGCCAGTAGTATTTTCGGCGGCTACTATGGCTACACCTTC. The encoded protein is CASSIFGGYYGYTF.

This clone occurred once. The rearrangement uses TRBV19 and TRBJ2-6; either TRBD1 or TRBD2 may fit D (5 bases each). The CDR3 covers 17 residues. Trimming took off 9 bases at V and 2 bases at J, with 20 bases between the two ends. The V gene's germline CDR1 is LNHDA and CDR2 SQIVND (reference sequence). CDR3: CARKTGGRYPGANVLTF. CDR3 nucleotides: TGTGCCAGGAAAACAGGTGGGAGATATCCTGGGGCCAACGTCCTGACTTTC.

This clone appeared a single time. V usage is TRBV5-6 and J usage is TRBJ1-5; D perhaps matches TRBD1 (6 bases). Trimming left V 6 bases short and J 4 bases short, with 11 bases between. The CDR3 has 13 residues. The V gene's germline CDR1 is SGHDT and CDR2 YYEEEE. The DNA for the CDR3 is TGTGCCAGCACCTGGGGGCAGAATCAGCCCCAGCATTTT. It translates to CASTWGQNQPQHF.

The sample holds one count of this clone. The J gene is TRBJ1-1, the V gene TRBV2; tentative D call: TRBD1 (6 bases). The CDR3 totals 12 residues. Trimming took off 8 bases at V and 4 bases at J, with 11 bases between the two ends. Germline V gene sequence: CDR1 SNHLY, CDR2 FYNNEI. The CDR3 region is CASWGQPTEAFF. The CDR3 bases are TGTGCCAGCTGGGGACAACCCACTGAAGCTTTCTTT. Together with reference TRBV2 and TRBJ1-1, the CDR3 gives the full variable domain: EPEVTQTPSHQVTQMGQEVILRCVPISNHLYFYWYRQILGQKVEFLVSFYNNEISEKSEIFDDQFSVERPDGSNFTLKIRSTKLEDSAMYFCASWGQPTEAFFGQGTRLTVV.

This clone has only one observation. Other DNA sequences in this sample translate to the same CDR3. V and J are TRBV5-4 and TRBJ2-1; D unresolved. Trimming took off 0 bases at V and 7 bases at J, with 5 bases between the two ends. The length of the CDR3 is 12 residues. In germline, CDR1 is SGHNT, CDR2 YYREEE (reference sequence). CDR3 bases: TGTGCCAGCAGCTTGGGGGGAAATGAGCAGTTCTTC. It specifies CASSLGGNEQFF.

The chain links TRBV7-2 to TRBJ1-2; 10 nucleotides align to TRBD1. Trimming at V came to 5 bases and at J to 6 bases, leaving 15 bases not matched to a gene. Germline V gene lookup returns CDR1 SGHTA and CDR2 FQGNSA. The CDR3 spans 17 residues. The DNA of the CDR3 is TGTGCCAGCAGCCCGGGGACAGGGGCCCTCCTGTGGAATGGCTACACCTTC. Translated: CASSPGTGALLWNGYTF.

V and J are TRBV12-3 or TRBV12-4 and TRBJ2-1; possible D gene TRBD1, 6 bases. The CDR3 is 13 residues long. The ends were cut back, 2 bases at V and 8 bases at J, with 10 bases in the middle. CDR3 in amino acids: CASSLQGWDEQFF. CDR3 nucleotide sequence: TGTGCCAGCAGTTTACAGGGGTGGGATGAGCAGTTCTTC.

The chain uses TRBV6-5 and TRBJ1-6, with D unclear. Germline V gene lookup returns CDR1 MNHEY and CDR2 SVGAGI. This CDR3 contains 15 residues. V lost 6 bases and J 3 bases, leaving 12 bases between the germline ends. The CDR3: CASSLGVNYNSPLHF. The CDR3 bases are TGTGCCAGCAGCCTGGGAGTAAACTATAATTCACCCCTCCACTTT.

This chain links TRBV7-9 with TRBJ2-7; D perhaps matches TRBD2 (6 bases). In germline, CDR1 is SEHNR, CDR2 FQNEAQ (reference sequence). There are 13 residues in the CDR3. V lost 8 bases and J 3 bases, leaving 14 bases between the germline ends. The CDR3 coding sequence is TGTGCCAGCGGGCGCGGGGAGTACTACGAGCAGTACTTC. Translated: CASGRGEYYEQYF.

A word on this clone: At one of its ends the junction is not consistent with the germline gene, which may arise from a read error. This chain links TRBV28 with TRBJ2-7, with no clear D. The V gene's germline CDR1 is MDHEN and CDR2 SYDVKM. The CDR3 totals 15 residues. In DNA form, the CDR3 reads TGTGCCAGCAGTTCTCCCGCCACAGTCCCGCCGACGGCGCACTTC. This gives the protein CASSSPATVPPTAHF. The full variable domain, rest sourced from reference TRBV28 and TRBJ2-7, is DVKVTQSSRYLVKRTGEKVFLECVQDMDHENMFWYRQDPGLGLRLIYFSYDVKMKEKGDIPEGYSVSREKKERFSLILESASTNQTSMYLCASSSPATVPPTAHFGPGTRLTVT.

Only one count was recorded for this clone. V usage is TRBV5-4 and J usage is TRBJ2-7; TRBD1 aligns across 9 bases. V lost 0 bases and J lost 2; bases outside the gene matches: 3. Germline CDR1 and CDR2: SGHNT and YYREEE (reference sequence). The CDR3 sequence is 15 residues long. The CDR3 bases are TGTGCCAGCAGCTTGGAAGGGACAGGGACCTACGAGCAGTACTTC. As protein: CASSLEGTGTYEQYF. Looking up the rest from reference TRBV5-4 and TRBJ2-7 gives the full variable domain: ETGVTQSPTHLIKTRGQQVTLRCSSQSGHNTVSWYQQALGQGPQFIFQYYREEENGRGNFPPRFSGLQFPNYSSELNVNALELDDSALYLCASSLEGTGTYEQYFGPGTRLTVT.

This clone was seen just once. The rearrangement joins TRBV19 to TRBJ1-2, with a possible D match to TRBD1 (5 bases). The CDR3 length is 13 residues. Germline V gives CDR1 LNHDA, CDR2 SQIVND (reference sequence). Trimming took 10 bases from V and 3 from J, leaving 15 bases between them. The CDR3 region is CATGVSRDYGYTF. The CDR3 nucleotides are TGTGCCACGGGGGTGAGCCGAGACTATGGCTACACCTTC.

This chain connects TRBV12-3 or TRBV12-4 to TRBJ1-2; no clear D gene. Deletions cut 6 bases from V and 8 bases from J, with 13 bases between. The CDR3 has 12 amino acids. Here the CDR3 reads CASSSGLGGYTF. In nucleotides, the CDR3 is TGTGCCAGCAGCTCGGGTCTAGGCGGCTACACCTTC.

This sequence joins TRBV29-1 and TRBJ2-7; D may be TRBD2 (6 bases). V lost 1 base and J lost 4, with 14 bases in between. Germline CDR1 reads SQVTM; CDR2 reads ANQGSEA. This CDR3 has 14 amino acids. The CDR3: CSVEVYRRGYEQYF. The CDR3 region has the DNA TGCAGCGTTGAAGTCTACAGGAGGGGTTACGAGCAGTACTTC.

The chain uses TRBV10-3 and TRBJ1-5; TRBD1 matches at 9 bases. CDR3 length equals 14 residues. Trimming cost V 4 bases and J 4 bases; bases outside gene matches: 2. The germline gives CDR1 ENHRY, CDR2 SYGVKD. CDR3 residues: CAISAGQGNQPQHF. For the CDR3, the DNA is TGTGCCATCAGTGCGGGACAGGGTAATCAGCCCCAGCATTTT.

V and J are TRBV5-8 and TRBJ1-5; 9 bases agree with TRBD1. The germline V gene encodes CDR1 SGHTS and CDR2 YDEGEE. This CDR3 region has 15 residues. V was clipped by 4 bases and J by 5 bases; unmatched bases: 7. This CDR3 reads CASSLGQGIDQPQHF. In nucleotides, the CDR3 is TGTGCCAGCAGCCTGGGACAGGGAATAGATCAGCCCCAGCATTTT. The variable domain in full, completed from reference TRBV5-8 and TRBJ1-5, reads EAGVTQSPTHLIKTRGQQATLRCSPISGHTSVYWYQQALGLGLQFLLWYDEGEERNRGNFPPRFSGRQFPNYSSELNVNALELEDSALYLCASSLGQGIDQPQHFGDGTRLSIL.

The gene calls are TRBV21-1 and TRBJ2-6; the table names TRBD2, a call not compared with the DNA. TRBV21-1 is a pseudogene locus. CDR3 length: 15 amino acids. The CDR3: CASKERNPGANVLTF. The CDR3 nucleotides read TGTGCCAGCAAGGAGCGAAATCCTGGGGCCAACGTCCTGACTTTC.

The chain uses TRBV19 and TRBJ1-5; 9 bases line up with TRBD1. The CDR3 runs 15 residues. The junction had 13 bases not matched to a gene; V was cut back by 8 bases and J by 8 bases. Germline V gives CDR1 LNHDA, CDR2 SQIVND (reference sequence). The CDR3 DNA sequence: TGTGCCAGTCGGATGGGACAGGGCAAAATTGAGCCCCAGCATTTT. Translating it yields CASRMGQGKIEPQHF.

The chain has TRBV4-1 and TRBJ1-2, with D tentatively TRBD1 (6 bases). CDR3 length: 15 residues. Trimming removed 0 bases from V and 5 bases from J, with 13 bases in between. Germline V CDR1 and CDR2: MGHRA, YSYEKL. The CDR3 coding sequence is TGCGCCAGCAGCCAAGACGGCAGGGGATGGTATGGCTACACCTTC. Translating gives CASSQDGRGWYGYTF.

The chain joins TRBV3-1 (or the pseudogene TRBV3-2) to TRBJ2-1; D gene uncertain. The CDR3 sequence is 17 residues long. CDR1 and CDR2 from the germline V gene are LGHDT and YNNKEL (reference sequence). Trimming removed 4 bases at V and 6 bases at J, with 22 bases between. The DNA for the CDR3 is TGTGCCAGCAGCCCACGGACCGGCCCCCGGATTTTCAATGAGCAGTTCTTC. This translates into CASSPRTGPRIFNEQFF.

The V call is TRBV4-2, the J call TRBJ1-6; no definite D call. Looked up from germline, CDR1 is LGHNA and CDR2 is YNFKEQ. Trimming shortened V by 4 bases and J by 7 bases, and 11 bases separated the two germline ends. The CDR3 is made up of 14 amino acids. CDR3 region: CASSLGSSNSPLHF. The CDR3 region has the DNA TGTGCCAGCAGCCTTGGGAGTTCAAATTCACCCCTCCACTTT.

V and J are TRBV18 and TRBJ1-5, with 8 positions matching TRBD1. After removal of 3 bases from V and 6 bases from J, the junction contained 1 base not matched to a gene. CDR1 and CDR2 (germline): KGHSH, LQKENI. The CDR3 consists of 13 residues. CDR3: CASSPDRVQPQHF. The CDR3, as DNA: TGTGCCAGCTCACCGGACAGGGTTCAGCCCCAGCATTTT.

The rearrangement uses TRBV11-1 and TRBJ2-4; D might be TRBD1 or TRBD2, each matching 5 bases. Germline V gene sequence: CDR1 SGHAT, CDR2 FQDESV (reference sequence). Deletions cut 2 bases from V and 14 bases from J, with 16 bases between. The CDR3 consists of 13 residues. CDR3 in DNA: TGTGCCAGCAGCTTATCTCCGGGACCTGTTGAGTACTTC. Translating it yields CASSLSPGPVEYF.

This chain joins TRBV27 and TRBJ2-7; D is perhaps TRBD1 (6 bases). The germline CDR1 and CDR2 sequences are MNHEY and SMNVEV (reference sequence). There are 16 residues in the CDR3. Trimming stripped 0 bases from V and 1 base from J, with 13 bases between. The DNA of the CDR3 is TGTGCCAGCAGTTTATCCCCCGGGACATCTTCCTACGAGCAGTACTTC. Amino acid sequence: CASSLSPGTSSYEQYF.

This clone appeared a few times. V usage is TRBV15 and J usage is TRBJ1-3, with TRBD1 identical over 7 bases. The CDR3 runs 15 residues. V dropped 8 bases and J dropped 2; count of bases not matched to a gene: 9. In germline, CDR1 is LNHNV, CDR2 YYDKDF (reference sequence). The CDR3: CATVPNDRAGNTIYF. DNA of the CDR3: TGTGCCACCGTCCCAAACGACAGGGCTGGAAACACCATATATTTT.

This clone was picked up a small number of times. This sequence joins TRBV19 and TRBJ1-1; TRBD1 might be the D (6 bases). The germline gives CDR1 LNHDA, CDR2 SQIVND (reference sequence). V was pared by 5 bases and J by 2 bases, with 15 bases between. The CDR3 contains 15 residues. The CDR3 DNA reads TGTGCCAGTAGTCGGTGGACAGAAGATAACACTGAAGCTTTCTTT. This translates into CASSRWTEDNTEAFF.

The V gene is TRBV9, the J gene TRBJ1-3, with D unclear. The V and J ends lost 3 bases and 0 bases respectively, with 10 bases between them. The CDR3 runs 15 residues. Germline V CDR1 and CDR2: SGDLS, YYNGEE. The CDR3 nucleotides read TGTGCCAGCAGCGCCTGGGCGGGCTCTGGAAACACCATATATTTT. It translates to CASSAWAGSGNTIYF.

The chain couples TRBV7-2 to TRBJ2-1; no reliable D call. Germline V CDR1 and CDR2: SGHTA, FQGNSA. V lost 3 bases, J lost 6 bases, and 12 bases lay in between. This CDR3 has 14 residues. This CDR3 is CASSFTPGFNEQFF. DNA of the CDR3: TGTGCCAGCAGCTTTACTCCCGGGTTCAATGAGCAGTTCTTC.

The chain recombines TRBV12-3 or TRBV12-4 with TRBJ1-1; no reliable D call. Trimming took 3 bases from V and 4 from J, leaving 9 bases between them. This CDR3 is built from 13 residues. CDR3 sequence: CASSLEGGTEAFF. CDR3 sequence (DNA): TGTGCCAGCAGTTTGGAGGGCGGCACTGAAGCTTTCTTT.